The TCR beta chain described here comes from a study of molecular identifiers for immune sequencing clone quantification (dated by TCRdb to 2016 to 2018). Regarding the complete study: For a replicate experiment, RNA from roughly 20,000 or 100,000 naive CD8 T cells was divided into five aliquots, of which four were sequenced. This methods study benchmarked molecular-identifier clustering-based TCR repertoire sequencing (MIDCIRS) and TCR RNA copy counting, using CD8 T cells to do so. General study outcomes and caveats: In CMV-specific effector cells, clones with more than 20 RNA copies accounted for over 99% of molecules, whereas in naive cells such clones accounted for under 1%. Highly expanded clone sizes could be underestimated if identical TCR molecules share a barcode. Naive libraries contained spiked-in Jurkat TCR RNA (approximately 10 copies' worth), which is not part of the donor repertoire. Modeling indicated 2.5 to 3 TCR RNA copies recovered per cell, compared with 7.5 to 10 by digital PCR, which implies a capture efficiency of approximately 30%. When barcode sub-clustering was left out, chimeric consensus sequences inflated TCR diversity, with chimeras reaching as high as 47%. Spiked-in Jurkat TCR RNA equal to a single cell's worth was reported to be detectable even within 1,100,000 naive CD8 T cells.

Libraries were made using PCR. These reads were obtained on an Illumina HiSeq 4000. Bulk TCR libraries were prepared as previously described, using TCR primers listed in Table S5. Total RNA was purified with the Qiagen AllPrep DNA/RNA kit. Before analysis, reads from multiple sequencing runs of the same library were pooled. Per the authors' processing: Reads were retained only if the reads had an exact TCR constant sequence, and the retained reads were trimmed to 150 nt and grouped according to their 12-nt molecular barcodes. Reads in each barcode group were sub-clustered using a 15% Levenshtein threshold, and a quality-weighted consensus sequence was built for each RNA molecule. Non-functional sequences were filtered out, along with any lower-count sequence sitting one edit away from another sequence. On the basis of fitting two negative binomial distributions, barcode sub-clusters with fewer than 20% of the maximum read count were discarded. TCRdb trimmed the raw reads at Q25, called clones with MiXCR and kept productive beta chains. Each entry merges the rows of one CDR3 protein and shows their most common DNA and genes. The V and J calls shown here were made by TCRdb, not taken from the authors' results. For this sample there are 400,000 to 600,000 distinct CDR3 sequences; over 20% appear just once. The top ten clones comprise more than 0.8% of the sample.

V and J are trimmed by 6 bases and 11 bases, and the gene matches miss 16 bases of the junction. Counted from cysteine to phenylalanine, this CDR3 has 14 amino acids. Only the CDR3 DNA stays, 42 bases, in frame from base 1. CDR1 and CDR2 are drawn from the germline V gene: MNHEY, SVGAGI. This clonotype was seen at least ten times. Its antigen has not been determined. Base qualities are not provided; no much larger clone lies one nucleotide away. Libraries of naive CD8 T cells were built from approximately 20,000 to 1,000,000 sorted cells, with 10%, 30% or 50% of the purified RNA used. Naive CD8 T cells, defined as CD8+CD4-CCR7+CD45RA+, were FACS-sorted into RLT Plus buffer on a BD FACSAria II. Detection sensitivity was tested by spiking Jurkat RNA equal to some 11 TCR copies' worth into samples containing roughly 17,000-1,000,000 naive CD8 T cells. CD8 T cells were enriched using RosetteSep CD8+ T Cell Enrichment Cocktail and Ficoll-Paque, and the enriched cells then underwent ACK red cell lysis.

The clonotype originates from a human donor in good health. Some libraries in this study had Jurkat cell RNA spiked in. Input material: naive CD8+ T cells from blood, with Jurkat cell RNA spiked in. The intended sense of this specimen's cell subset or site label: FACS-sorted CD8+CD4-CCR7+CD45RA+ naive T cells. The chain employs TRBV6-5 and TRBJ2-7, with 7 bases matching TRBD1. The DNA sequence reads TGTGCCAGCAGCCCTTCGACAGGGACGCAGTTGGAGTACTTC. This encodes CASSPSTGTQLEYF.